This TCR beta chain was identified in a study of beta chain features in type 1 diabetes. General study points: Lower insertion and higher deletion counts appeared at VDJ junctions in type 1 diabetes patients. For Type 1 diabetes patients, all four CD4+ subsets carried TCRB CDR3s that were moderately but significantly shorter.

cDNA synthesis used the whole RNA isolate, giving expressed TCRB sequences. Mean read depth for naive, central memory and regulatory T cell samples was approximately 3.57 million reads. Sequencing was performed with immunoSEQ multiplex PCR; in TCRdb, only in-frame clones are kept and a portion is missing. Of roughly 160,000 clones detected, 7.8% appear once; the ten largest clones hold around 0.94%. Germline values: CDR1 LNHDA, CDR2 SQIVND (reference sequence). Trimming removed 7 bases from V and 4 bases from J, with 10 bases in between. The CDR3 loop spans 13 amino acids. As concerns this clone: What it binds is unknown.

The V gene is TRBV19, the J gene TRBJ1-4, with a weak D call TRBD1 (5 bases). This receptor was taken from a woman between 40 and 50 years old with type 1 diabetes. Sequenced: central memory CD4+ T cells from blood. The CDR3 DNA reads as TGTGCCAGTACCCGACAGCTTAATGAAAAACTGTTTTTT. This sequence encodes CASTRQLNEKLFF. Full variable domain (remainder filled in from reference TRBV19 and TRBJ1-4): DGGITQSPKYLFRKEGQNVTLSCEQNLNHDAMYWYRQDPGQGLRLIYYSQIVNDFQKGDIAEGYSVSREKKESFPLTVTSAQKNPTAFYLCASTRQLNEKLFFGSGTQLSVL.